The T cell receptor (beta chain) under discussion was sequenced for a study of Ad26.COV2.S vaccination and SARS-CoV-2 variants. Looking at the study overall: Each vaccinee took Ad26.COV2.S intramuscularly, once or twice 56 days apart.

V shed 5 bases and J shed 5 bases, with 13 bases lying between them. This CDR3 has 15 residues. Per germline, CDR1 LNHDA and CDR2 SQIVND (reference sequence). The assay was immunoSEQ multiplex PCR, and TCRdb's table has in-frame clones only and misses some. The sample consists of a few hundred thousand clones, 92% of them appearing once. Indicated treatment: 15 to 20 received Ad26.COV2.S at low or high dose, single or two shots; five or six received placebo; per-sample allocation not given. All samples were drawn on day 63, counting from the first vaccine or placebo injection. A word on this clone: Its antigen is unknown.

General study findings and limits: Total responses of T cells may have been underestimated by the analyses of TCR breadth and depth.

The sample consisted of peripheral blood, taken in a trial of Ad26.COV2.S vaccine versus placebo. The chain employs TRBV19 and TRBJ1-6; D is possibly TRBD1 (5 bases). The sequence came from a person aged 18-60 years who received the Ad26.COV2.S COVID-19 vaccine or a placebo. Here the CDR3 reads CASSVDWGDNSPLHF. CDR3 coding DNA: TGTGCCAGTAGTGTTGACTGGGGGGATAATTCACCCCTCCACTTT.